The clone carrying this T cell receptor (beta chain) has just a few counts. The sample belongs to a study of identical twins. TCRdb reprocessed the 5' RACE reads via MiXCR and lists one record per CDR3 protein. In the table there are about 920,000 distinct CDR3 sequences, 9% to 15% of which are singletons. The germline V gene has CDR1 SGHDT and CDR2 YYEEEE. CDR3 length: 15 amino acids. V was pared by 0 bases and J by 2 bases, with 8 bases between. Separately, the same data were catalogued under a study of yellow fever vaccine responses in identical twins.

The source is a woman between 18 and 29 years old in good health. This rearrangement joins TRBV5-6 to TRBJ2-2; tentative D call: TRBD1 (5 bases). Sequenced input: PBMCs. Here the CDR3 reads CASSLVGHNTGELFF. The CDR3 nucleotides read TGTGCCAGCAGCTTGGTCGGACACAACACCGGGGAGCTGTTTTTT.